The rows below give T cell receptor beta chains drawn from one sample of a study of blood T cell repertoires in COVID-19. Here immunoSEQ multiplex PCR was the method, and the copy in TCRdb shows in-frame clones only, minus some. The sample carries some 54,000 clones, around 81% recorded once. Sequencing was done on a sample of peripheral blood. The receptors were gathered from a woman older than 75 with COVID-19, enrolled during active disease. The CDR3 runs from the conserved cysteine through the conserved F or W. The D gene is left open where the match is weak. Some rows have no size entry. The others give once, few or many, or a class for an expanded clone.

d_gene	v_gene	abundance	j_gene	CDR3nt	CDR3aa
NA	TRBV10-2	NA	TRBJ2-3	TGCGCCAGCAAACCGACGGACAGTTTCACAGATACGCAGTATTTT	CASKPTDSFTDTQYF
NA	TRBV18	once	TRBJ2-3	TGTGCCAGCTCACCAGGGGGGGCCACAGATACGCAGTATTTT	CASSPGGATDTQYF
TRBD2	TRBV7-3	NA	TRBJ2-2	TGTGCCAGCAGCCAATCCGGGACTAGCGGGGGGGAGCTGTTTTTT	CASSQSGTSGGELFF
NA	TRBV19	once	TRBJ1-1	TGTGCCAGTAGTTCCCACGGGAGCACTGAAGCTTTCTTT	CASSSHGSTEAFF
NA	TRBV30	NA	TRBJ2-1	TGTGCCTGGACAGGGGGAGGCGATGAGCAGTTCTTC	CAWTGGGDEQFF
TRBD1	TRBV5-1	NA	TRBJ2-7	TGCGCCAGCAGCTGGACAGGGGCCCCCTACGAGCAGTACTTC	CASSWTGAPYEQYF
NA	TRBV5-1	NA	TRBJ1-1	TGCGCCAGCAGGCAGAATGGAGCCCTACTCACTGAAGCTTTCTTT	CASRQNGALLTEAFF
NA	TRBV5-1	NA	TRBJ2-1	TGCGCCAGCAGCTCCCTTGTCACTGGACTCGGAGCGTTGGGCAATGAGCAGTTCTTC	CASSSLVTGLGALGNEQFF
TRBD2	TRBV19	once	TRBJ2-1	TGTGCCACCTCTACCGGGACTAGCGGGAGTCGCTTCTTC	CATSTGTSGSRFF
TRBD2	TRBV9	NA	TRBJ2-7	TGTGCCAGCAGCGTAGAGGGGAGGGATTACGAGCAGTACTTC	CASSVEGRDYEQYF
TRBD2	TRBV10-2	NA	TRBJ2-7	TGCGCCAGCAGGGGGCGGGAGGCGTACGAGCAGTACTTC	CASRGREAYEQYF
TRBD2	TRBV7-8	NA	TRBJ2-3	TGTGCCAGCAGCTTGCGACTAGCGGGAAAACGGGATACGCAGTATTTT	CASSLRLAGKRDTQYF
TRBD1	TRBV11-2	NA	TRBJ1-5	TGTGCCAGCAGCGACAGGGTCAATCAGCCCCAGCATTTT	CASSDRVNQPQHF
NA	TRBV19	NA	TRBJ2-1	TGTGCCAGTAGTATAGAGGCCGGGACCTACAATGAGCAGTTCTTC	CASSIEAGTYNEQFF
NA	TRBV4-2	NA	TRBJ2-3	TGTGCCAGCAGCCAAGCTAAAACTAGTAGGGGGGATACGCAGTATTTT	CASSQAKTSRGDTQYF
NA	TRBV24-1	NA	TRBJ1-2	TGTGCCACCAGTGATACAGGGCGCGGCTACACCTTC	CATSDTGRGYTF
TRBD1	TRBV28	NA	TRBJ2-7	TGTGCCAGCATACAGGGGGACTCCTACGAGCAGTACTTC	CASIQGDSYEQYF
NA	TRBV19	NA	TRBJ2-2	TGTGCCAGTAGTATGACAGGGAACACCGGGGAGCTGTTTTTT	CASSMTGNTGELFF
TRBD1	TRBV27	NA	TRBJ2-5	TGTGCCAGCAACCGGGGGGACAGGGGGCGGGAGACCCAGTACTTC	CASNRGDRGRETQYF
NA	TRBV15	once	TRBJ1-4	TGTGCCACCAGCAGAGATTCGGGAGCAACTAATGAAAAACTGTTTTTT	CATSRDSGATNEKLFF
NA	TRBV30	NA	TRBJ1-1	TGTGCCTGGAGGGTAGGGCGGGACACTGAAGCTTTCTTT	CAWRVGRDTEAFF
NA	TRBV28	few	TRBJ1-5	TGTGCCAGCAGTATCTACAGGGACGATAGCAATCAGCCCCAGCATTTT	CASSIYRDDSNQPQHF
TRBD2	TRBV30	NA	TRBJ2-1	TGTGCCTGGAGTCGTAGCGGGAGGGCCAATGAGCAGTTCTTC	CAWSRSGRANEQFF
NA	TRBV7-9	NA	TRBJ1-2	TGTGCCAGCAGCTTAATGCTGTGGGGAGGCGGTGGCTACACCTTC	CASSLMLWGGGGYTF
TRBD2	TRBV2	NA	TRBJ2-5	TGTGCCAGCACAATAGCGGGAGTGGACGAGACCCAGTACTTC	CASTIAGVDETQYF
TRBD1	TRBV30	NA	TRBJ2-7	TGTGCCTGGAGGCCCGTAGGACAGGGACTGGCTACTCGAGAGCAGTACTTC	CAWRPVGQGLATREQYF
TRBD2	TRBV27	once	TRBJ2-7	TGTGCCAGCAGTTTACGGCGGGAGGCCTCCTACGAGCAGTACTTC	CASSLRREASYEQYF
TRBD1	TRBV6-5	once	TRBJ1-5	TGTGCCAGCAGTCTAGGGACAGGGATAGGTCAGCCCCAGCATTTT	CASSLGTGIGQPQHF
TRBD1	TRBV7-3	NA	TRBJ2-5	TGTGCCAGCAGCCGGGACAGGGGAGAGACCCAGTACTTC	CASSRDRGETQYF
TRBD1	TRBV5-6	once	TRBJ1-2	TGTGCCAGCAGCCTCTATGACAGGGGGCAGAACTATGGCTACACCTTC	CASSLYDRGQNYGYTF
NA	TRBV5-4	NA	TRBJ1-6	TGTGCCAGCAGCCTACAGGGCAGGTTGGATTCACCCCTCCACTTT	CASSLQGRLDSPLHF